This is a list of T cell receptor beta chains from one sample in a study of response to subunit inactivated influenza vaccine. TCRdb recomputed calls from the RT-PCR reads with MiXCR, one row per CDR3 protein. The sample includes 500,000 to 550,000 distinct CDR3 sequences, approximately 7.7% seen only once; the top ten take 10% to 15%. The sample in question was PBMCs from blood, obtained roughly 24 months after vaccination. These TCRs come from a man aged 50 to 69 who received an inactivated influenza vaccine. Each CDR3 is given with its conserved first and last residue. Each record gives: V gene, clone size, D gene, J gene, CDR3 DNA, CDR3 protein. A D gene is named only where the DNA matches it firmly. Rows give clone size only sometimes, using once, few, many, or a class for an expanded clone.

v_call: TRBV29-1
clone_size: many
d_call: -
j_call: TRBJ2-2
cdr3_nt: TGCAGCGTTGATCCTGGGGGGGCAGGCGGGGAGCTGTTTTTT
cdr3_aa: CSVDPGGAGGELFF

v_call: TRBV7-9
clone_size: -
d_call: -
j_call: TRBJ1-2
cdr3_nt: TGTGCCAGCAACAATGGGCAGTCCGATGGCTACACCTTC
cdr3_aa: CASNNGQSDGYTF

v_call: TRBV27
clone_size: -
d_call: TRBD2
j_call: TRBJ2-7
cdr3_nt: TGTGCCAGCAGTAGAGGGACTAGCGGAACCTACGAGCAGTACTTC
cdr3_aa: CASSRGTSGTYEQYF

v_call: TRBV6-5
clone_size: few
d_call: -
j_call: TRBJ1-1
cdr3_nt: TGTGCCAGCAGTTACTACCCAGGGTCTCGATACACTGAAGCTTTCTTT
cdr3_aa: CASSYYPGSRYTEAFF

v_call: TRBV29-1
clone_size: few
d_call: -
j_call: TRBJ1-1
cdr3_nt: TGCAGCGCCATGGGCTGGGCAATGGCTGAAGCTTTCTTT
cdr3_aa: CSAMGWAMAEAFF

v_call: TRBV7-2
clone_size: -
d_call: -
j_call: TRBJ2-5
cdr3_nt: TGTGCCAGCAGCTCTCCGGGACGGGCCCAAGAGACCCAGTACTTC
cdr3_aa: CASSSPGRAQETQYF

v_call: TRBV10-3
clone_size: few
d_call: -
j_call: TRBJ1-2
cdr3_nt: TGTGCCATCAGTGGGACGACAACCAAGAATCCAGGGGCGCAAAACTATGGCTACACCTTC
cdr3_aa: CAISGTTTKNPGAQNYGYTF

v_call: TRBV27
clone_size: many
d_call: -
j_call: TRBJ2-2
cdr3_nt: TGTGCCAGCAGTTTAGACGGCCCGCGGTCCGGGGAGCTGTTTTTT
cdr3_aa: CASSLDGPRSGELFF

v_call: TRBV21-1
clone_size: -
d_call: -
j_call: TRBJ2-1
cdr3_nt: TGTACCAGCAGCAAAGAGTGGTCTAGCGGCCCCTACAATGAGCAGTTCTTC
cdr3_aa: CTSSKEWSSGPYNEQFF

v_call: TRBV15
clone_size: -
d_call: -
j_call: TRBJ1-1
cdr3_nt: TGTGCCACCAGCAGAGATCTCGGGGCTACGGGGACTGAAGCTTTCTTT
cdr3_aa: CATSRDLGATGTEAFF

v_call: TRBV10-3
clone_size: -
d_call: -
j_call: TRBJ2-2
cdr3_nt: TGTGCCATCAGTAGGGAGCAGTTCGGGGAGCTGTTTTTT
cdr3_aa: CAISREQFGELFF

v_call: TRBV7-9
clone_size: few
d_call: TRBD2
j_call: TRBJ2-3
cdr3_nt: TGTGCCAGCAGCCCCCGGACTAGCGGGGGAGGTACGCAGTATTTT
cdr3_aa: CASSPRTSGGGTQYF

v_call: TRBV6-4
clone_size: -
d_call: TRBD2
j_call: TRBJ2-1
cdr3_nt: TGTGCCAGCAGTGCCGAACTAGCGGGGGGCAACAATGAGCAGTTCTTC
cdr3_aa: CASSAELAGGNNEQFF

v_call: TRBV7-9
clone_size: many
d_call: -
j_call: TRBJ2-3
cdr3_nt: TGTGCCAGCACCAACGCTGCTGAGGGAACAGATACGCAGTATTTT
cdr3_aa: CASTNAAEGTDTQYF

v_call: TRBV4-2
clone_size: many
d_call: TRBD2
j_call: TRBJ2-3
cdr3_nt: TGTGCCAGCAGCCAAGGCGGGAGTTTCTCAGATACGCAGTATTTT
cdr3_aa: CASSQGGSFSDTQYF

v_call: TRBV28
clone_size: many
d_call: -
j_call: TRBJ2-7
cdr3_nt: TGTGCCAGCAGTTTCGGGGGACTCTCCTACGAGCAGTACTTC
cdr3_aa: CASSFGGLSYEQYF

v_call: TRBV6-1
clone_size: -
d_call: TRBD1
j_call: TRBJ2-7
cdr3_nt: TGTGCCAGCAGCCTTGGACAGGGAAGGGACGAGCAGTACTTC
cdr3_aa: CASSLGQGRDEQYF

v_call: TRBV29-1
clone_size: -
d_call: TRBD2
j_call: TRBJ2-2
cdr3_nt: TGCAGCGCTCACGGCTCCCTAGCGGTTGATGGCACCGGGGAGCTGTTTTTT
cdr3_aa: CSAHGSLAVDGTGELFF

v_call: TRBV11-2
clone_size: -
d_call: -
j_call: TRBJ2-6
cdr3_nt: TGTGCCACCGGGGCAGCAGGGGCCAACGTCCTGACTTTC
cdr3_aa: CATGAAGANVLTF

v_call: TRBV10-3
clone_size: few
d_call: -
j_call: TRBJ2-1
cdr3_nt: TGTGCCATCAGTGAGTCGGTAGGCAGGGGCCCACCCAATGAGCAGTTCTTC
cdr3_aa: CAISESVGRGPPNEQFF

v_call: TRBV7-9
clone_size: -
d_call: -
j_call: TRBJ2-1
cdr3_nt: TGTGCCAGCAGCTTACGTGGGAGAGGAGGCTACAATGAGCAGTTCTTC
cdr3_aa: CASSLRGRGGYNEQFF

v_call: TRBV27
clone_size: few
d_call: TRBD1
j_call: TRBJ1-2
cdr3_nt: TGTGCCAGCAAGACAGGGGGTTTAGTGGATGGCTACACCTTC
cdr3_aa: CASKTGGLVDGYTF

v_call: TRBV29-1
clone_size: -
d_call: -
j_call: TRBJ2-1
cdr3_nt: TGCACAACGGGGGAGCAGTTCTTC
cdr3_aa: CTTGEQFF

v_call: TRBV4-3
clone_size: few
d_call: -
j_call: TRBJ2-1
cdr3_nt: TGCGCCAGCAGCCCGGAAACGACTCCGTCCTACAATGAGCAGTTCTTC
cdr3_aa: CASSPETTPSYNEQFF

v_call: TRBV4-3
clone_size: -
d_call: TRBD2
j_call: TRBJ2-5
cdr3_nt: TGCGCCAGCAGCCAAGATATAGCGGGGGGGCGGACCCAGTACTTC
cdr3_aa: CASSQDIAGGRTQYF

v_call: TRBV5-1
clone_size: -
d_call: -
j_call: TRBJ2-1
cdr3_nt: TGCGCCAGCAGCCCAGGCCTCCTAGGATCCAATGAGCAGTTCTTC
cdr3_aa: CASSPGLLGSNEQFF

v_call: TRBV30
clone_size: few
d_call: TRBD2
j_call: TRBJ2-5
cdr3_nt: TGTGCCTGGAGTAGGGGGACTAGCGGGAGTGTGGAGACCCAGTACTTC
cdr3_aa: CAWSRGTSGSVETQYF

v_call: TRBV5-1
clone_size: -
d_call: -
j_call: TRBJ2-3
cdr3_nt: TGCGCCAGCAGCGCGGGACTCCGCACAGATAAGCAGTATTTT
cdr3_aa: CASSAGLRTDKQYF

v_call: TRBV20-1
clone_size: few
d_call: -
j_call: TRBJ1-2
cdr3_nt: TGCAGTGCTAGAGGGGAGGTCTATGGCTACACCTTC
cdr3_aa: CSARGEVYGYTF

v_call: TRBV12-3/TRBV12-4
clone_size: many
d_call: TRBD1
j_call: TRBJ2-1
cdr3_nt: TGTGCCAGCAGTTTCATTTCAGGGGGTGGGGGTGAGCAGTTCTTC
cdr3_aa: CASSFISGGGGEQFF

v_call: TRBV27
clone_size: many
d_call: -
j_call: TRBJ1-3
cdr3_nt: TGTGCCAGCAGTCCCCTGCCGGGGAGAAACACCATATATTTT
cdr3_aa: CASSPLPGRNTIYF

v_call: TRBV4-3
clone_size: -
d_call: -
j_call: TRBJ1-1
cdr3_nt: TGCGCCAGCAGCCAAGCGGCCGGGTTGGAGACTGAAGCTTTCTTT
cdr3_aa: CASSQAAGLETEAFF